Shown below are 14 T cell receptor beta chains from a single sample sequenced in a study of shared clonotypes between healthy human individuals. Measured with immunoSEQ multiplex PCR; TCRdb has only the in-frame clones, and not every one. The profile shows some 490,000 clones, roughly 80% of them singletons. Sequenced material: PBMCs. The receptors shown here come from a woman aged 40 to 50 in good health. Some clones in this sample may be carry-over from other donors' samples.

This chain uses TRBV28 with TRBJ2-3, with D uncertain. Germline-derived CDR1 and CDR2 are MDHEN and SYDVKM. The CDR3 sequence is 14 residues long. The ends were cut back, 4 bases at V and 1 base at J, with 9 bases in the middle. The CDR3 nucleotides read TGTGCCAGCAGTTCCAGCTACCGCACAGATACGCAGTATTTT. This codes for CASSSSYRTDTQYF.

J is TRBJ2-5 and V is TRBV2; D assignment may be TRBD1 or TRBD2 (5 bases each). The DNA end is more similar to TRBJ2-7, so the J call may be wrong. The germline V gene encodes CDR1 SNHLY and CDR2 FYNNEI. This CDR3 has 16 amino acids. The CDR3 coding sequence is TGTGCCAGCAGTGAAGGGGTCGGGACGGCCTCCTACGAGCAGTACTTC. It yields the protein CASSEGVGTASYEQYF.

The sample holds one count of this clone. V usage is TRBV5-4 and J usage is TRBJ2-2, with D perhaps assigned TRBD1 or TRBD2 (5 bases each). Germline V gives CDR1 SGHNT, CDR2 YYREEE (reference sequence). Deletions cut 4 bases from V and 2 bases from J, with 12 bases between. The CDR3 covers 15 residues. The CDR3 sequence: CASSTGRFNTGELFF. CDR3 sequence (DNA): TGTGCCAGCAGCACGGGACGGTTCAACACCGGGGAGCTGTTTTTT. Combining the CDR3 with reference TRBV5-4 and TRBJ2-2 gives the whole variable domain ETGVTQSPTHLIKTRGQQVTLRCSSQSGHNTVSWYQQALGQGPQFIFQYYREEENGRGNFPPRFSGLQFPNYSSELNVNALELDDSALYLCASSTGRFNTGELFFGEGSRLTVL.

The chain employs TRBV11-2 and TRBJ2-5; TRBD2 agrees at 13 bases. V gave up 4 bases and J gave up 5 bases; unmatched junction bases: 4. The CDR3 is 15 amino acids. Germline V gene lookup returns CDR1 SGHAT and CDR2 FQNNGV. The CDR3 nucleotides are TGTGCCAGCAGCTGGACTAGCGGGAGTATGGAGACCCAGTACTTC. This encodes CASSWTSGSMETQYF.

This clone was seen ten or more times. The same CDR3 can be traced to other DNA sequences in this sample. The genes are TRBV30 and TRBJ1-5; perhaps TRBD1 as D (6 bases). The CDR3 extends over 13 amino acids. The germline V and J ends were trimmed by 6 bases and 11 bases, with 20 bases remaining between them. Per germline, CDR1 GTSNPN and CDR2 SVGIG (reference sequence). The chain's CDR3 is CACEDSGRGAQHF. The CDR3 DNA reads as TGTGCCTGCGAGGACAGCGGGCGGGGAGCCCAGCATTTT.

The chain uses TRBV7-2 and TRBJ2-1; 7 nucleotides match TRBD2. The CDR3 consists of 15 residues. V lost 6 bases, J lost 12 bases, and 17 bases stayed unmatched. The germline V gene encodes CDR1 SGHTA and CDR2 FQGNSA. CDR3 amino acids: CASSSEGAGGMTQFF. The CDR3 nucleotides are TGTGCCAGCAGTTCCGAGGGCGCCGGGGGGATGACGCAGTTCTTC. Based on the CDR3 plus reference TRBV7-2 and TRBJ2-1, the full variable domain is GAGVSQSPSNKVTEKGKDVELRCDPISGHTALYWYRQSLGQGLEFLIYFQGNSAPDKSGLPSDRFSAERTGGSVSTLTIQRTQQEDSAVYLCASSSEGAGGMTQFFGPGTRLTVL.

V gene TRBV27 combines with J gene TRBJ1-1, with TRBD1 matching over 7 bases. V lost 6 bases and J lost 1; bases outside the gene matches: 14. This CDR3 is 17 amino acids long. In germline, CDR1 is MNHEY, CDR2 SMNVEV (reference sequence). CDR3 sequence: CASSPQGQTPTNTEAFF. CDR3 sequence (DNA): TGTGCCAGCAGCCCACAGGGACAGACGCCAACGAACACTGAAGCTTTCTTT.

V and J are TRBV5-1 and TRBJ2-3; tentative D call: TRBD2 (6 bases). Trimming took 0 bases from V and 0 from J, leaving 17 bases between them. The germline CDR1 and CDR2 sequences are SGHRS and YFSETQ. This CDR3 has 18 residues. The CDR3 DNA is TGCGCCAGCAGCTTGGGTAGGATAGCGGATACCAGCACAGATACGCAGTATTTT. It is translated as CASSLGRIADTSTDTQYF.

The chain employs TRBV7-3 and TRBJ2-1; tentative D call: TRBD2 (6 bases). V dropped 4 bases and J dropped 1 base, with 11 bases sitting between them. The CDR3 covers 15 residues. Germline V gene lookup returns CDR1 SGHTA and CDR2 FQGTGA. Here the CDR3 reads CASSSIADSYNEQFF. CDR3 nucleotides: TGTGCCAGCAGCTCCATAGCGGATTCCTACAATGAGCAGTTCTTC.

The J gene is TRBJ1-1, the V gene TRBV5-1; D unclear. The CDR3 loop spans 14 amino acids. The V gene lost 5 bases and the J gene lost 7 bases, with 18 bases spanning the gap. Germline CDR1 reads SGHRS; CDR2 reads YFSETQ. Here the CDR3 reads CASSIQVTAVEAFF. CDR3 coding DNA: TGCGCCAGCAGTATTCAGGTGACTGCGGTTGAAGCTTTCTTT.

V usage is TRBV7-3 and J usage is TRBJ1-1, with unresolved D. From germline, CDR1 is SGHTA and CDR2 FQGTGA. The CDR3 has 13 residues. Trimming removed 0 bases at V and 8 bases at J, with 10 bases between. CDR3 sequence (DNA): TGTGCCAGCAGCTTAACGGCGGGCAGAGAAGCTTTCTTT. Translated: CASSLTAGREAFF.

The rearrangement joins TRBV27 to TRBJ2-5; D not certain. Germline loops: CDR1 MNHEY, CDR2 SMNVEV (reference sequence). CDR3 length equals 16 residues. Trimming removed 6 bases at V and 1 base at J, with 18 bases between. The CDR3 spells CASRPVLGLFQETQYF. The CDR3 DNA is TGTGCCAGCAGACCGGTGCTAGGCCTTTTCCAAGAGACCCAGTACTTC.

This clone appeared many times. V and J are TRBV2 and TRBJ2-5; 10 bases match TRBD2. Germline V gene data show CDR1 as SNHLY and CDR2 as FYNNEI. This CDR3 has 14 amino acids. After removal of 6 bases from V and 5 bases from J, the junction contained 6 bases not matched to a gene. CDR3 DNA sequence: TGTGCCAGCAGGCTAGCGGGAGTAGAGGAGACCCAGTACTTC. This translates into CASRLAGVEETQYF.

The rearrangement uses TRBV29-1 and TRBJ2-5; TRBD2 is a possible D gene (6 bases). Germline V gives CDR1 SQVTM, CDR2 ANQGSEA. The CDR3 runs 13 residues. The V end lost 4 bases, the J end lost 0 bases, and 9 bases lay between the germline ends. This CDR3 reads CSVVRGNQETQYF. The CDR3 nucleotides are TGCAGCGTTGTTCGGGGGAACCAAGAGACCCAGTACTTC.